This TCR beta chain was sequenced during a study of T-cell memory formation after mild COVID-19 (dated by TCRdb to the early 2020s). Background on the whole study: TCR sequence clusters from the two donors were largely donor specific. In a couple of donors, T-cell clones that expanded and contracted after mild COVID-19 were followed by sequencing TCRalpha and TCRbeta repertoires longitudinally. Two young, previously healthy adult volunteers, one female and one male, were included in the cohort. Findings and caveats that apply to the study as a whole: Some responding clones were detected in pre-infection memory, which suggested that pre-existing cross-reactive memory T cells had joined the SARS-CoV-2 response. Contracting CD4+ clones appeared mostly in the CM and EM memory subsets, whereas CD8+ clones were enriched in EMRA. The study included only a couple of mild cases, and larger cohorts that include severe cases with pre-infection samples were judged to be necessary. Whether the second-wave clones peaking on day 37 were SARS-CoV-2 specific was not confirmed. From day 15 to 85, contracting clones showed balanced CD4/CD8 phenotypes, whereas a second wave of clones that expanded from day 15 to 37 leaned towards CD4+.

On this clonotype itself: Its cognate antigen has yet to be identified. No much larger clone is present one base from it, and per-base qualities are unavailable.

Ficoll-Paque density gradient centrifugation was used to isolate PBMCs. Sequenced using an Illumina NovaSeq 6000. cDNA libraries for TCRalpha and TCRbeta were prepared by 5'RACE using constant-segment primers, with sample barcodes and unique molecular identifiers added. Trizol reagent was used to extract RNA from every sample. Library amplification was performed in two PCR steps, and a second sample barcode and Illumina TruSeq adapters were introduced in the second step. Sequencing of libraries was performed on an Illumina NovaSeq with 2 x 150 bp paired-end reads. In the authors' own workflow: With migec v1.2.7, reads were demultiplexed and then collapsed into UMI-guided consensus sequences. Using mixcr v2.1.11, UMI consensuses were aligned to TRA and TRB V and J templates and then assembled into clonotypes. A clonotype was counted as expanded or contracted only when both edgeR and NoisET called the clonotype significant, with the noise models trained on biological replicates. For edgeR calls, the thresholds were a false discovery rate-adjusted p below 0.01 and a log2 fold-change of 1. As an exploratory analysis of dynamics, max-normalized trajectories of the 1000 most abundant clonotypes were examined by PCA with hierarchical clustering. Each responding clone was given a CD4 or CD8 phenotype based on the CD4+ and CD8+ repertoires, which had been sequenced separately. TCRdb trimmed public reads at Q25 via fastp, called clones via MiXCR and kept in-frame beta chains. Merged by CDR3 protein, the rows form single entries marked with the most common genes and DNA. The V and J calls reflect TCRdb's pipeline rather than the authors' work. Here the sample has 260,000 or so distinct CDR3 sequences; around 17% occur a single time. The ten largest account for 20% to 25% of the sample.

CDR1 and CDR2, per the germline V gene (reference sequence), are LGHDT and YNNKEL. Trimming takes 4 bases off V and 6 bases off J; junction bases not matched to a gene: 3. The CDR3 runs 13 residues from the cysteine to the valine. Only the CDR3 portion is preserved as DNA: 39 bases, with reading frame beginning at the first base. This clonotype originated in a young man who had mild COVID-19 (a few samples of this study predate the infection). The sample titles of this study are shuffled in the database, so cell type and time point are left out; the donor was told from shared clones. The sequencing sample was made of PBMCs or a T cell subset sorted from them (not recorded which). The sequence joins TRBV3-1 to TRBJ2-7; a stretch of 10 junction bases matches TRBD1. The CDR3 has the sequence CASSPRDRGEQYV. The nucleotide sequence reads as follows: TGTGCCAGCAGCCCCCGGGACAGGGGCGAGCAGTACGTC.